Sequencing of this T cell receptor (beta chain) was carried out in a study of blood T cell repertoires in COVID-19. Study-wide background: Samples representing acute and convalescent COVID-19 were sourced from the United States, Italy and Spain. T cells, B-cell-depleted T cells, or PBMCs provided the cDNA or gDNA that served as material.

Looked up from germline, CDR1 is MNHNS and CDR2 is SASEGT. The CDR3 extends over 13 amino acids. V was clipped by 0 bases and J by 8 bases, with 10 bases between them. Original processing notes: It was from reference gene primer amplification that nucleated cell counts were estimated. Sequencing was performed with immunoSEQ multiplex PCR; in TCRdb, only in-frame clones are kept and a portion is missing. The DNA was the basis for D and trimming; V, J and clone size are from that table. The table has about 270,000 clones, 80% to 90% seen once. Sequences were obtained from peripheral blood. The TCR originated in a woman in her seventies with acute or convalescent COVID-19. The chain links TRBV6-1 to TRBJ1-2; no clear D gene. CDR3 in amino acids: CASSEAPPYGYTF. DNA of the CDR3: TGTGCCAGCAGTGAAGCCCCGCCCTACGGCTACACCTTC.